A single T cell receptor (beta chain) is shown here with its context. Antigen specificity is unknown. The data derive from a study of vaccination effects on CD4 cells after COVID-19. Study conclusions and caveats: In the late period after vaccination, infection- and vaccine-induced clones contracted markedly.

Expansion of antigen-specific CD4+ T cells with viral peptide pools was carried out by the ViraFEST assay before sequencing. Subsequent to 10 days of culture, CD4+ T cells were isolated. As their vaccination, participants received two doses of either BNT162b2 or mRNA-1273. It was with around 10 IU/ml IL-2 and approximately 10 ug/ml peptides that two million PBMC per well were cultured. Profiled with immunoSEQ multiplex PCR; TCRdb holds only in-frame clones, not every one. The table records fewer than 20,000 clones, about three quarters of them present only once. CDR3 length equals 16 residues. V lost 2 bases, J lost 0 bases, and 14 bases lay in between. The germline V gene encodes CDR1 MNHEY and CDR2 SVGAGI.

The chain joins TRBV6-5 to TRBJ2-7; unclear D gene. This receptor was identified in a human donor who received a COVID-19 vaccine. The sample here was CD4+ T cells from PBMCs cultured with HCoV-NL63 spike peptides, taken after COVID-19 vaccination. This chain's CDR3 is CASSYTSFTSSYEQYF. CDR3 sequence (DNA): TGTGCCAGCAGTTACACCTCCTTTACCAGCTCCTACGAGCAGTACTTC.